This T cell receptor (beta chain) was sequenced during a study of blood T cell repertoires in COVID-19. Study as a whole: Material from acute and convalescent COVID-19 was sourced from the United States, Italy and Spain. PBMCs, B-cell-depleted T cells, or T cells provided the cDNA or gDNA that made up the material.

Study processing details: Estimation of nucleated cell counts relied on the amplification of reference gene primers. Here immunoSEQ multiplex PCR was the method, and the copy in TCRdb shows in-frame clones only, minus some. The D gene and trimming were derived from the DNA, and the V and J assignments and clone size from that table. The top ten hold about 3.5% of the sample, which has approximately 150,000 clones, about four fifths seen once. Trimming took 0 bases from V and 9 from J; bases not matched to a gene: 11. Germline-derived CDR1 and CDR2 are LGHDT and YNNKEL (reference sequence). The CDR3 totals 15 residues.

The clonotype originates from a man between 65 and 85 years old who had recovered from COVID-19. This chain connects TRBV3-1 (or the pseudogene TRBV3-2) to TRBJ2-7, with 7 bases identical to TRBD2. The material sequenced was peripheral blood. CDR3 in amino acids: CASSQDGEGVYVQYF. The CDR3 DNA follows: TGTGCCAGCAGCCAAGACGGGGAGGGTGTATATGTGCAGTACTTC.